This TCR beta chain is from a study of CD8+ T cells in alopecia areata. Study-level background: Treated patients received severity scores based on the percentage of scalp area affected.

Study-wide points: Possibly as an HLA-related effect, TCR sharing across patients appeared less clear than in mice. Among the top 100, expanded CD8+ clones were significantly decreased by tofacitinib, as was scalp clonality.

This clone was seen only once. Its antigen is as yet unknown. Once RNA had been extracted, it was reverse transcribed into cDNA to act as the sequencing template. Repertoires were generated with immunoSEQ multiplex PCR, while TCRdb's copy carries only in-frame clones and drops some. The sample contains roughly 250,000 clones, roughly 63% of which appear only once. As for treatment: oral pan-JAK inhibitor, 5-10 mg twice daily. The sequence came from a human donor with alopecia areata. This specimen consisted of CD4+ T cells sorted from blood, obtained at week 52, from a patient treated with tofacitinib.

This CDR3 is CSVYRNNEQFF. The CDR3 DNA is TGCAGTGTTTACAGAAACAATGAGCAGTTCTTC. The chain carries TRBV20-1 and TRBJ2-1; D unclear. This CDR3 is 11 amino acids long. CDR1 and CDR2 from the germline V gene are DFQATT and SNEGSKA (reference sequence). With 7 bases removed from V and 5 bases from J, the gap between germline ends came to 9 bases.